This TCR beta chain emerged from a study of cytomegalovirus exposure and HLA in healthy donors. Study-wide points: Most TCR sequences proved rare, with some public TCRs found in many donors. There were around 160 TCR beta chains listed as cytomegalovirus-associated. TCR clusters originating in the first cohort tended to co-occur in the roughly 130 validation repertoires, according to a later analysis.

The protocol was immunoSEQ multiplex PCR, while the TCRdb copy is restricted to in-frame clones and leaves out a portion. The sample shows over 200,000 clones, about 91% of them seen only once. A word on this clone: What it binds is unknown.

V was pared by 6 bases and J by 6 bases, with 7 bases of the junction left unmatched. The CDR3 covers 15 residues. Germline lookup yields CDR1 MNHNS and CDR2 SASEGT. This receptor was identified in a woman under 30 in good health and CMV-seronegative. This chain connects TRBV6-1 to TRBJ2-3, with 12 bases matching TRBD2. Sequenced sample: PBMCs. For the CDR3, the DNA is TGTGCCAGCAGGAGATTCGGGACTAGCGGGGATACGCAGTATTTT. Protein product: CASRRFGTSGDTQYF.